These 14 T cell receptor beta chains share one sample of origin, sequenced in a study of cytomegalovirus exposure and HLA in healthy donors. Primers: 60 Vbeta forward and 13 Jbeta reverse. Assay: immunoSEQ multiplex PCR; the TCRdb copy retains only in-frame clones and omits some. The sample comprises around 180,000 clones, roughly 80% of which are singletons, and 2.4% rests with the top ten. The sample taken for sequencing was PBMCs. These receptors were collected from a male donor in good health and CMV-seronegative.

This rearrangement joins TRBV5-6 to TRBJ2-7, with 9 bases lining up with TRBD1. Germline CDR1 reads SGHDT; CDR2 reads YYEEEE. Losses at the gene ends were 0 bases for V and 4 bases for J; bases not matched to a gene: 2. The CDR3 has 14 amino acids. The CDR3 sequence: CASSLGQGGYEQYF. In DNA, the CDR3 is TGTGCCAGCAGCTTGGGACAGGGGGGGTACGAGCAGTACTTC.

J is TRBJ1-2 and V is TRBV5-1, with TRBD1 matching over 9 bases. The germline V gene has CDR1 SGHRS and CDR2 YFSETQ. Trimming at V came to 3 bases and at J to 4 bases, leaving 7 bases not matched to a gene. This CDR3 has 15 residues. The CDR3 spells CASSSSTGGAYGYTF. The CDR3 DNA reads TGCGCCAGCAGCTCCTCTACAGGGGGCGCCTATGGCTACACCTTC.

This clone has a handful of counts. The J gene is TRBJ2-1, the V gene TRBV5-1, with 13 bases lining up with TRBD2. This CDR3 is built from 17 residues. Germline loops: CDR1 SGHRS, CDR2 YFSETQ. Trimming removed 0 bases from V and 4 bases from J; junction bases left unmatched: 4. This CDR3 reads CASSLAPGLAGYNEQFF. In DNA form, the CDR3 reads TGCGCCAGCAGCTTGGCTCCGGGACTAGCGGGATACAATGAGCAGTTCTTC.

The chain couples TRBV6-5 to TRBJ2-7, with unresolved D. The CDR3 is 14 residues long. Germline lookup yields CDR1 MNHEY and CDR2 SVGAGI. V lost 6 bases to trimming and J lost 1 base, with 13 bases between them. CDR3 nucleotides: TGTGCCAGCAGACTCGAGCCCTCTTCCTACGAGCAGTACTTC. Translation gives CASRLEPSSYEQYF.

This clone appeared a single time. This chain links TRBV7-2 with TRBJ2-5; 9 bases align to TRBD2. There are 13 residues in the CDR3. V was pared by 5 bases and J by 3 bases, with 1 base of the junction left unmatched. CDR1 and CDR2 (germline): SGHTA, FQGNSA. This CDR3 is CASSRGGEETQYF. The CDR3 DNA follows: TGTGCCAGCAGCCGCGGGGGGGAAGAGACCCAGTACTTC. The full variable domain, in which reference TRBV7-2 and TRBJ2-5 provide the parts outside the CDR3, is GAGVSQSPSNKVTEKGKDVELRCDPISGHTALYWYRQSLGQGLEFLIYFQGNSAPDKSGLPSDRFSAERTGGSVSTLTIQRTQQEDSAVYLCASSRGGEETQYFGPGTRLLVL.

This clone was observed once. The rearrangement uses TRBV7-2 and TRBJ2-7; 8 bases are shared with TRBD1. Trimming at V came to 3 bases and at J to 2 bases, leaving 12 bases not matched to a gene. Germline CDR1 and CDR2: SGHTA and FQGNSA. There are 17 residues in the CDR3. This chain's CDR3 is CASSFPPGTGGTYEQYF. The CDR3 nucleotides are TGTGCCAGCAGCTTCCCGCCCGGGACAGGTGGTACCTACGAGCAGTACTTC.

This clone was seen just once. The chain employs TRBV6-1 and TRBJ2-7; maybe TRBD1 (5 bases). From germline, CDR1 is MNHNS and CDR2 SASEGT. The V end lost 2 bases, the J end lost 6 bases, and 17 bases lay between the germline ends. The CDR3 has 15 residues. CDR3 region: CASSEYLAGSSEQYF. The DNA for the CDR3 is TGTGCCAGCAGTGAATATTTAGCAGGGTCGTCCGAGCAGTACTTC.

This clone was seen repeatedly, ten times or more. V is TRBV7-3 and J is TRBJ1-1; maybe TRBD1 (5 bases). V was cut by 6 bases and J by 1 base, with 12 bases left in between. Germline V gene sequence: CDR1 SGHTA, CDR2 FQGTGA. The CDR3 loop spans 14 amino acids. The CDR3 bases are TGTGCCAGCAGTCGCCAGGGAGGGAACACTGAAGCTTTCTTT. This gives the protein CASSRQGGNTEAFF.

This chain uses TRBV2 with TRBJ1-2; D not resolved. Germline lookup yields CDR1 SNHLY and CDR2 FYNNEI. V lost 1 base and J lost 5, with 11 bases in between. The length of the CDR3 is 14 residues. DNA for the CDR3: TGTGCCAGCAGTGAAGACAGTCGGTGGTATGGCTACACCTTC. It yields the protein CASSEDSRWYGYTF.

This clone came up a few times. The CDR3 DNA follows: TGTGCCAGCAGCTCGTTGGCCGGGACTAGCAGCGACGAGCAGTACTTC. Its protein product is CASSSLAGTSSDEQYF. The chain links TRBV7-2 to TRBJ2-7; 9 nucleotides line up with TRBD2. J was trimmed by 5 bases and V by 4 bases; bases with no gene match: 12. The germline gives CDR1 SGHTA, CDR2 FQGNSA. This CDR3 has 16 amino acids.

The chain uses TRBV27 and TRBJ2-3, with D perhaps matching TRBD1 (6 bases). The CDR3 totals 11 residues. The germline gives CDR1 MNHEY, CDR2 SMNVEV (reference sequence). Trimming removed 8 bases from V and 15 bases from J, with 18 bases in between. This chain's CDR3 is CASGLGKGEYF. CDR3 coding DNA: TGTGCCAGCGGTCTCGGAAAGGGGGAATATTTT.

This clone has a single count. The chain carries TRBV28 and TRBJ2-7; maybe TRBD2 (7 bases). With 2 bases removed from V and 2 bases from J, the gap between germline ends came to 16 bases. Germline lookup yields CDR1 MDHEN and CDR2 SYDVKM. The CDR3 covers 16 residues. The CDR3 DNA reads TGTGCCAGCAGTTTAAGGGGGAGGGTTACGCCCTACGAGCAGTACTTC. This translates into CASSLRGRVTPYEQYF.

CDR3 protein: CASSFDRGYEQYF. The CDR3 DNA sequence: TGTGCCAGCAGCTTCGACAGAGGCTACGAGCAGTACTTC. The chain combines TRBV5-6 with TRBJ2-7; weak D call: TRBD1 (5 bases). V was trimmed by 2 bases and J by 3 bases, leaving 9 bases between them. CDR3 length equals 13 residues. Germline V CDR1 and CDR2: SGHDT, YYEEEE.

The V gene is TRBV29-1, the J gene TRBJ2-1, with 7 positions matching TRBD1. Germline V gene lookup returns CDR1 SQVTM and CDR2 ANQGSEA. V trimming: 8 bases; J trimming: 4 bases; junction bases outside the gene matches: 5. There are 12 residues in the CDR3. In nucleotides, the CDR3 is TGCAGCCTGGGGACAGCTTACAATGAGCAGTTCTTC. This translates into CSLGTAYNEQFF.